The rows below give T cell receptor beta chains drawn from one sample of a study of cytomegalovirus exposure and HLA in healthy donors. Clones were read by immunoSEQ multiplex PCR, and TCRdb kept only the in-frame ones, dropping some. The sample holds over 80,000 clones; over 65% are singletons and the top ten take 3.8%. What was sequenced was PBMCs. Receptors were obtained from a man between 50 and 59 years old in good health and CMV-seronegative. Each CDR3 is given with its conserved first and last residue. A D gene is named only where the DNA matches it firmly. Clone size is stated in some rows and not others, as once, few, many or a class when expanded.

TRBD1	few	TRBJ1-1	TRBV5-1	TGCGCCAGCAGCCTGAGACAGGGTAGGTCCACTGAAGCTTTCTTT	CASSLRQGRSTEAFF
-	-	TRBJ2-5	TRBV7-9	TGTGCCAGCAGCTTAGTACAGACCCAACAAGAGACCCAGTACTTC	CASSLVQTQQETQYF
TRBD1	-	TRBJ2-1	TRBV10-3	TGTGCCATCAGCCAACAGGGGTCTTACAATGAGCAGTTCTTC	CAISQQGSYNEQFF
TRBD1	-	TRBJ2-1	TRBV2	TGTGCCAGCAGTGAAGTGGCAGGGGGCTTCCCACAGTTCTTC	CASSEVAGGFPQFF
-	-	TRBJ1-2	TRBV27	TGTGCCAGCAGTTTAGGAGGGGTAGGGGTGGATGGCTACACCTTC	CASSLGGVGVDGYTF
TRBD1	-	TRBJ1-2	TRBV6-5	TGTGCCAGCAGTTACCAGGGGACAGATGGCTACACCTTC	CASSYQGTDGYTF
TRBD1	-	TRBJ1-4	TRBV6-6	TGTGCCAGCAGTTCCCCGGGACAGGCTAATGAAAAACTGTTTTTT	CASSSPGQANEKLFF
-	once	TRBJ1-1	TRBV11-1	TGTGCCAGCAGCTTTTCAGGGGTTGGGAGCACTGAAGCTTTCTTT	CASSFSGVGSTEAFF
-	-	TRBJ1-5	TRBV28	TGTGCCAGCGGTTCCCCCGCCGCAGGGCAGGTCAATCAGCCCCAGCATTTT	CASGSPAAGQVNQPQHF
-	-	TRBJ2-7	TRBV7-3	TGTGCCAGCAGCTTACTCGGGGGATCCTCCCCCTACGAGCAGTACTTC	CASSLLGGSSPYEQYF
-	-	TRBJ2-1	TRBV6-6	TGTGCCAGCAGTTACTCGGAGGACAATGAGCAGTTCTTC	CASSYSEDNEQFF
-	-	TRBJ1-5	TRBV12-5	TGTGCTAGTGCCCCCGGGGGTCAGCCCCAGCATTTT	CASAPGGQPQHF
TRBD1	-	TRBJ1-5	TRBV5-3	TGTGCCAGAAGCCCAACCCCTGGACAGGGGAAGGATAGCAATCAGCCCCAGCATTTT	CARSPTPGQGKDSNQPQHF
-	-	TRBJ1-1	TRBV19	TGTGCCAGCCGAGGGGGAATGTGGACTGAAGCTTTCTTT	CASRGGMWTEAFF
-	-	TRBJ2-7	TRBV4-3	TGCGCCAGCAGCCAAGATCGGCAGGGTGGATCCTACGAGCAGTACTTC	CASSQDRQGGSYEQYF
TRBD1	-	TRBJ1-1	TRBV4-3	TGCGCCAGCAGCCAAGATTTCATTGGCACGACAGGGTTAGAGACTGAAGCTTTCTTT	CASSQDFIGTTGLETEAFF
TRBD2	-	TRBJ2-5	TRBV7-3	TGTGCCAGCAGCGTTCTCCCGGGACTAGCGGGAGGGCAAGAAATCCAGTACTTC	CASSVLPGLAGGQEIQYF
-	-	TRBJ2-3	TRBV7-2	TGTGCCAGCAGCCGCGGCACAGATACGCAGTATTTT	CASSRGTDTQYF
-	-	TRBJ1-5	TRBV29-1	TGCAGCGTTGGGACGGGAGGCAATCAGCCCCAGCATTTT	CSVGTGGNQPQHF
-	few	TRBJ2-7	TRBV28	TGTGCCAGCAGTTTAAAGGAGACAGCCTACGAGCAGTACTTC	CASSLKETAYEQYF
-	-	TRBJ2-7	TRBV28	TGTGCCAGCAGTTCAACCTCTCCCCCCAGACTGGGCTTC	CASSSTSPPRLGF
-	-	TRBJ2-7	TRBV4-1	TGCGCCAGCAGCCACCCGGGTTCCAACACCTACGAGCAGTACTTC	CASSHPGSNTYEQYF
TRBD1	-	TRBJ2-5	TRBV29-1	TGCAGCGGTGCTGACAGGGCCCAAGAGACCCAGTACTTC	CSGADRAQETQYF
-	-	TRBJ1-5	TRBV6-5	TGTGCCAGCAGTTACTTAGGGGTCAATCAGCCCCAGCATTTT	CASSYLGVNQPQHF
-	-	TRBJ1-5	TRBV30	TGTGCCTGGAGTGTCAGTGATCAGCCCCAGCATTTT	CAWSVSDQPQHF
-	-	TRBJ1-6	TRBV6-5	TGTGCCAGCAGTTACAGTCACGGGATGGGTTCACCCCTCCACTTT	CASSYSHGMGSPLHF
TRBD2	-	TRBJ2-1	TRBV19	TGTGCCAGTAGCCTAGCGGGAGAAGGCTACAATGAGCAGTTCTTC	CASSLAGEGYNEQFF
TRBD1	-	TRBJ2-3	TRBV5-4	TGTGCCAGCAGCTTGACAGGGGTTGACACAGATACGCAGTATTTT	CASSLTGVDTDTQYF
-	-	TRBJ2-7	TRBV28	TGTGCCAGCAGATCCACAGGGGACTCCGAGCAGTACTTC	CASRSTGDSEQYF
TRBD2	-	TRBJ2-1	TRBV6-1	TGTGCCAGCAGTGAGCAACTAGCGGGGGGCTCGGATGAGCAGTTCTTC	CASSEQLAGGSDEQFF
TRBD2	-	TRBJ2-1	TRBV7-9	TGTGCCAGCAGCCCCCTGGGAGGGAACTACAATGAGCAGTTCTTC	CASSPLGGNYNEQFF
TRBD1	-	TRBJ1-1	TRBV6-5	TGTGCCAGCAGTTACTCACCGACAGGGATCACTGAAGCTTTCTTT	CASSYSPTGITEAFF
TRBD1	-	TRBJ2-1	TRBV5-1	TGCGCCAGCAGCTTGGGGACAGGGGGCTCGAACAATGAGCAGTTCTTC	CASSLGTGGSNNEQFF
-	-	TRBJ2-2	TRBV7-2	TGTGCCAGCAGCCCCCGCCCTAACGCGAACACCGGGGAGCTGTTTTTT	CASSPRPNANTGELFF
-	-	TRBJ1-5	TRBV10-1	TGCGCCAGCAGTGAAAGGGTGGGGCTTCATCAGCCCCAGCATTTT	CASSERVGLHQPQHF
-	-	TRBJ2-1	TRBV15	TGTGCCACCAGCAGAGATGTAAAAGGCCCCGGAGGCGCCCCACCCAATGAGCAGTTCTTC	CATSRDVKGPGGAPPNEQFF
-	-	TRBJ1-2	TRBV5-4	TGTGCCAGCAGCTTGCCAGGTTCCTACTATGGCTACACCTTC	CASSLPGSYYGYTF
TRBD1	-	TRBJ2-7	TRBV9	TGTGCCAGCAGCGCGGGACAGGGAAACTACGAGCAGTACTTC	CASSAGQGNYEQYF
TRBD2	-	TRBJ2-1	TRBV7-3	TGTGCCAGCAGCTTAAAAGGGCTAGCGGGAGCTCCGTACAATGAGCAGTTCTTC	CASSLKGLAGAPYNEQFF
TRBD1	-	TRBJ2-3	TRBV6-6	TGTGCCAGCAGTTCTCCACAGGGGGAGGGCACAGATACGCAGTATTTT	CASSSPQGEGTDTQYF
-	once	TRBJ2-1	TRBV9	TGTGCCAGCAGCGTAGGGGCAGGGGATCCCCTCTACAATGAGCAGTTCTTC	CASSVGAGDPLYNEQFF
TRBD1	-	TRBJ1-5	TRBV18	TGTGCCAGCTCAAAGACAGGGCACAACAATCAGCCCCAGCATTTT	CASSKTGHNNQPQHF
TRBD2	-	TRBJ2-5	TRBV5-1	TGCGCCAGCAGTGATACCGGGACTAGCATGGAGACCCAGTACTTC	CASSDTGTSMETQYF
-	-	TRBJ2-1	TRBV10-1	TGCGCCAGCAGCCTCGGGGGTATGAATGAGCAGTTCTTC	CASSLGGMNEQFF